The clone carrying this T cell receptor (beta chain) ranks as medium-sized (0.01 to 0.1%). Its antigen is undetermined. Sequenced by immunoSEQ multiplex PCR; TCRdb stores in-frame clones only, minus some. The table includes roughly 16,000 clones, more than 60% detected once. This sample was taken from a study of immune cell composition in non-small cell lung cancer. Study outcomes and limitations: In adenocarcinoma, maximal tumour-associated clone frequency tracked TIL tumour reactivity.

Normal lung was sampled as far from the tumour as possible, at least 3 cm. Frozen unsorted single-cell suspensions supplied the genomic DNA. Another study also made use of these data, one on CD4 T cells in lung cancer. From that report: Prior treatments included platinum chemotherapy, and some patients had nivolumab or pembrolizumab.

Specimen: non-adjacent lung tissue. This TCR was recovered from a human donor with non-small cell lung cancer.

CDR3 sequence (DNA): TGTGCCAGCACCCCTCCCCGGGGGATTCAGTACTTC. It codes for CASTPPRGIQYF. The chain carries TRBV28 and TRBJ2-4, with D maybe TRBD2 (6 bases). Germline V gene sequence: CDR1 MDHEN, CDR2 SYDVKM. The CDR3 is made up of 12 amino acids. Trimming pared 7 bases from V and 10 bases from J, leaving 14 bases between.